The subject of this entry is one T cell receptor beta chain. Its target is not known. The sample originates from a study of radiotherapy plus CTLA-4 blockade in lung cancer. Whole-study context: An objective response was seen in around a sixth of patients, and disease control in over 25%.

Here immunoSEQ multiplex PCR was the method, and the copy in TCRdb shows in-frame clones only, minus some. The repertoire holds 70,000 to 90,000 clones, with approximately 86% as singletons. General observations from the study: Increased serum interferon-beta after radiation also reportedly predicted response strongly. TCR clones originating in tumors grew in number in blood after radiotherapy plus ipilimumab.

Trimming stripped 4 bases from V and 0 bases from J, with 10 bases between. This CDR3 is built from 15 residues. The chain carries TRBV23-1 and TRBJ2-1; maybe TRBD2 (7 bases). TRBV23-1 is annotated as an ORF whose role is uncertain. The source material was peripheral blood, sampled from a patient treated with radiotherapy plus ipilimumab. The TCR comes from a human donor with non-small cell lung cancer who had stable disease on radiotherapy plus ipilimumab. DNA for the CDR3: TGCGCCAGCAGTCGGGGGGGGCGCTCCTACAATGAGCAGTTCTTC. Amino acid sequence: CASSRGGRSYNEQFF.